This T cell receptor (beta chain) was obtained from a study of OX40 agonist ivuxolimab in advanced cancers. TCRdb's table, derived via immunoSEQ multiplex PCR, lists solely in-frame clones and lacks some. The table lists about 59,000 clones, around 93% of them singletons. On this clone: Its specificity is not known.

General study points: Relative to CD4+, CD8+ T cells held more expanded clones on average. Low normalized T-cell clonal expansion was additionally recorded for some nonresponders.

CDR3 size: 12 residues. The germline V gene encodes CDR1 MGHDK and CDR2 SYGVNS. With V trimmed by 11 bases and J by 1 base, 4 bases remained unmatched. The clonotype comes from an adult with an advanced solid tumor such as melanoma, head and neck, liver or kidney cancer. The chain carries TRBV25-1 and TRBJ1-1; 7 nucleotides agree with TRBD1. The sample here was CD4+ or CD8+ T cells sorted from blood, taken in a trial of the OX40 agonist ivuxolimab. DNA for the CDR3: TGTGCCGCGGGACAGTGGAACACTGAAGCTTTCTTT. This translates into CAAGQWNTEAFF.